These T cell receptor beta chains were read from a single sample in a study of blood T cell repertoires in COVID-19. Assay used: immunoSEQ multiplex PCR; TCRdb lists only in-frame clones, some missing. The sample contains about 350,000 clones, approximately 89% of which appear only once. Source material: peripheral blood. The origin of the receptors is a woman aged 55-69 years with COVID-19, enrolled during active disease. CDR3s include the opening cysteine and the closing phenylalanine or tryptophan. Each record gives: V gene, D gene, J gene, clone size, CDR3 protein, CDR3 DNA. A D gene is named only where the DNA matches it firmly. Clone sizes are given selectively: once, few, many, or a class where the clone is expanded.

v_gene: TRBV28
d_gene: TRBD2
j_gene: TRBJ2-7
abundance: -
CDR3aa: CASSKLAGGHNEQYF
CDR3nt: TGTGCCAGCAGTAAACTAGCGGGGGGCCATAACGAGCAGTACTTC

v_gene: TRBV18
d_gene: TRBD1
j_gene: TRBJ1-2
abundance: once
CDR3aa: CASSPAGQGYYGYTF
CDR3nt: TGTGCCAGCTCACCAGCCGGACAGGGGTACTATGGCTACACCTTC

v_gene: TRBV18
d_gene: -
j_gene: TRBJ2-5
abundance: -
CDR3aa: CASSPAIETQYF
CDR3nt: TGTGCCAGCTCACCTGCTATTGAGACCCAGTACTTC

v_gene: TRBV19
d_gene: -
j_gene: TRBJ1-2
abundance: -
CDR3aa: CASSPPPGQPYGYTF
CDR3nt: TGTGCCAGTAGTCCTCCCCCGGGACAACCCTATGGCTACACCTTC

v_gene: TRBV5-1
d_gene: -
j_gene: TRBJ1-2
abundance: -
CDR3aa: CASNPRGGGNYGYTF
CDR3nt: TGCGCCAGCAACCCCCGGGGGGGTGGCAACTATGGCTACACCTTC

v_gene: TRBV7-9
d_gene: -
j_gene: TRBJ1-1
abundance: -
CDR3aa: CASSVLTEAFF
CDR3nt: TGTGCCAGCAGCGTCCTCACTGAAGCTTTCTTT

v_gene: TRBV24-1
d_gene: -
j_gene: TRBJ2-1
abundance: once
CDR3aa: CATSEGASSYNEQFF
CDR3nt: TGTGCCACCAGTGAAGGGGCAAGCTCCTACAATGAGCAGTTCTTC

v_gene: TRBV6-5
d_gene: -
j_gene: TRBJ2-7
abundance: -
CDR3aa: CASSLQGIYEQYF
CDR3nt: TGTGCCAGCAGTTTGCAGGGCATCTACGAGCAGTACTTC

v_gene: TRBV5-1
d_gene: -
j_gene: TRBJ1-3
abundance: -
CDR3aa: CASSPGTISGNTIYF
CDR3nt: TGCGCCAGCAGCCCCGGGACAATCTCTGGAAACACCATATATTTT

v_gene: TRBV28
d_gene: TRBD1
j_gene: TRBJ2-7
abundance: -
CDR3aa: CASSLGQGGYEQYF
CDR3nt: TGTGCCAGCAGTTTAGGACAGGGAGGCTACGAGCAGTACTTC

v_gene: TRBV4-1
d_gene: -
j_gene: TRBJ1-5
abundance: -
CDR3aa: CASSQGVVQPQHF
CDR3nt: TGCGCCAGCAGCCAAGGAGTAGTTCAGCCCCAGCATTTT

v_gene: TRBV19
d_gene: TRBD1
j_gene: TRBJ1-2
abundance: once
CDR3aa: CASVPQGAYYGYTF
CDR3nt: TGTGCCAGTGTACCGCAGGGGGCATACTATGGCTACACCTTC

v_gene: TRBV18
d_gene: -
j_gene: TRBJ1-4
abundance: -
CDR3aa: CASSPSQGGTNEKLFF
CDR3nt: TGTGCCAGCTCACCATCTCAGGGTGGAACTAATGAAAAACTGTTTTTT

v_gene: TRBV7-2
d_gene: -
j_gene: TRBJ1-2
abundance: -
CDR3aa: CASSLYVSANYGYTF
CDR3nt: TGTGCCAGCAGCTTATACGTCTCAGCTAACTATGGCTACACCTTC

v_gene: TRBV27
d_gene: -
j_gene: TRBJ2-2
abundance: -
CDR3aa: CASSFRGANTGELFF
CDR3nt: TGTGCCAGCAGTTTCCGTGGGGCAAACACCGGGGAGCTGTTTTTT

v_gene: TRBV2
d_gene: TRBD1
j_gene: TRBJ1-2
abundance: -
CDR3aa: CASIKDRVDGYTF
CDR3nt: TGTGCCAGCATCAAGGACAGGGTTGATGGCTACACCTTC

v_gene: TRBV7-9
d_gene: TRBD1
j_gene: TRBJ1-2
abundance: -
CDR3aa: CASSLAGTGNWYGYTF
CDR3nt: TGTGCCAGCAGCTTAGCAGGGACAGGGAATTGGTATGGCTACACCTTC

v_gene: TRBV19
d_gene: -
j_gene: TRBJ1-4
abundance: -
CDR3aa: CATKARSPGEKLFF
CDR3nt: TGTGCCACCAAAGCCCGGTCTCCAGGGGAAAAACTGTTTTTT

v_gene: TRBV24-1
d_gene: TRBD2
j_gene: TRBJ2-1
abundance: -
CDR3aa: CATSDFGGTSGIYNEQFF
CDR3nt: TGTGCCACCAGTGATTTTGGGGGGACTAGCGGGATTTACAATGAGCAGTTCTTC

v_gene: TRBV3-1/TRBV3-2
d_gene: -
j_gene: TRBJ1-6
abundance: -
CDR3aa: CASSPGRIDVYNSPLHF
CDR3nt: TGTGCCAGCAGCCCGGGTCGGATAGATGTTTATAATTCACCCCTCCACTTT

v_gene: TRBV28
d_gene: -
j_gene: TRBJ2-7
abundance: few
CDR3aa: CASRDSMEYF
CDR3nt: TGTGCCAGCAGGGACAGTATGGAGTACTTC

v_gene: TRBV28
d_gene: TRBD1
j_gene: TRBJ2-7
abundance: -
CDR3aa: CASLTPSPGQGGSYEQYF
CDR3nt: TGTGCCAGCCTTACGCCCTCCCCGGGACAGGGGGGATCCTACGAGCAGTACTTC

v_gene: TRBV28
d_gene: -
j_gene: TRBJ1-1
abundance: once
CDR3aa: CASSSIGGGNTEAFF
CDR3nt: TGTGCCAGCAGTTCAATAGGGGGTGGGAACACTGAAGCTTTCTTT

v_gene: TRBV12-3/TRBV12-4
d_gene: TRBD1
j_gene: TRBJ2-7
abundance: -
CDR3aa: CASRRDSSYEQYF
CDR3nt: TGTGCCAGCAGACGGGACAGCTCCTACGAGCAGTACTTC

v_gene: TRBV15
d_gene: TRBD1
j_gene: TRBJ2-5
abundance: -
CDR3aa: CATSTPPGGHETQYF
CDR3nt: TGTGCCACCAGCACCCCCCCAGGGGGCCATGAGACCCAGTACTTC

v_gene: TRBV28
d_gene: -
j_gene: TRBJ1-6
abundance: -
CDR3aa: CASNIGQGSPLHF
CDR3nt: TGTGCCAGCAACATCGGCCAGGGGTCACCCCTCCACTTT

v_gene: TRBV6-2/TRBV6-3
d_gene: -
j_gene: TRBJ2-1
abundance: -
CDR3aa: CASSYSPGGNNEQFF
CDR3nt: TGTGCCAGCAGTTACTCCCCAGGGGGGAACAATGAGCAGTTCTTC

v_gene: TRBV29-1
d_gene: TRBD1
j_gene: TRBJ2-1
abundance: -
CDR3aa: CSVEGAPGQGNYEQFF
CDR3nt: TGCAGCGTTGAAGGGGCTCCGGGACAGGGTAACTATGAGCAGTTCTTC

v_gene: TRBV7-2
d_gene: TRBD2
j_gene: TRBJ2-3
abundance: once
CDR3aa: CASSSTRTSGGSGTDTQYF
CDR3nt: TGTGCCAGCAGCTCCACAAGGACTAGCGGGGGCTCGGGGACAGATACGCAGTATTTT

v_gene: TRBV15
d_gene: -
j_gene: TRBJ1-5
abundance: -
CDR3aa: CATSKGWGSQPQHF
CDR3nt: TGTGCCACCAGCAAGGGTTGGGGCTCTCAGCCCCAGCATTTT

v_gene: TRBV5-6
d_gene: TRBD2
j_gene: TRBJ2-1
abundance: -
CDR3aa: CASSLRTSGGYNEQFF
CDR3nt: TGTGCCAGCAGCTTACGGACTAGCGGGGGATACAATGAGCAGTTCTTC

v_gene: TRBV18
d_gene: TRBD1
j_gene: TRBJ1-1
abundance: -
CDR3aa: CASSPYRGGITEAFF
CDR3nt: TGTGCCAGCTCACCGTACAGGGGAGGAATCACTGAAGCTTTCTTT

v_gene: TRBV5-1
d_gene: -
j_gene: TRBJ2-2
abundance: -
CDR3aa: CASSLGGQTGELFF
CDR3nt: TGCGCCAGCAGCTTGGGGGGGCAGACCGGGGAGCTGTTTTTT

v_gene: TRBV4-1
d_gene: TRBD1
j_gene: TRBJ1-1
abundance: -
CDR3aa: CASSQGQGGTEAFF
CDR3nt: TGCGCCAGCAGCCAAGGACAGGGGGGGACTGAAGCTTTCTTT

v_gene: TRBV2
d_gene: -
j_gene: TRBJ2-5
abundance: -
CDR3aa: CASSEDNGGRETQYF
CDR3nt: TGTGCCAGCAGTGAAGATAATGGGGGGAGGGAGACCCAGTACTTC

v_gene: TRBV6-6
d_gene: -
j_gene: TRBJ2-7
abundance: -
CDR3aa: CASRSLGGSSYEQYF
CDR3nt: TGTGCCAGCAGGTCCCTTGGGGGGAGCTCCTACGAGCAGTACTTC

v_gene: TRBV28
d_gene: -
j_gene: TRBJ1-5
abundance: -
CDR3aa: CASSFSHRNNQPQHF
CDR3nt: TGTGCCAGCAGTTTCTCTCACAGAAACAATCAGCCCCAGCATTTT

v_gene: TRBV19
d_gene: -
j_gene: TRBJ1-1
abundance: few
CDR3aa: CSYWGGTQNTEAFF
CDR3nt: TGTTCTTATTGGGGGGGTACACAGAACACTGAAGCTTTCTTT

v_gene: TRBV7-2
d_gene: TRBD1
j_gene: TRBJ2-7
abundance: -
CDR3aa: CASSRGTGYSYEQYF
CDR3nt: TGTGCCAGCAGCCGGGGGACAGGCTACTCCTACGAGCAGTACTTC

v_gene: TRBV11-1
d_gene: -
j_gene: TRBJ1-2
abundance: once
CDR3aa: CASSYDTNYGYTF
CDR3nt: TGTGCCAGCAGTTACGACACTAACTATGGCTACACCTTC

v_gene: TRBV10-2
d_gene: -
j_gene: TRBJ1-2
abundance: -
CDR3aa: CASSGGQGYGYTF
CDR3nt: TGCGCCAGCTCGGGCGGGCAAGGTTATGGCTACACCTTC

v_gene: TRBV9
d_gene: -
j_gene: TRBJ1-3
abundance: -
CDR3aa: CASSVGVRGNTIYF
CDR3nt: TGTGCCAGCAGCGTAGGGGTCAGGGGAAACACCATATATTTT

v_gene: TRBV28
d_gene: -
j_gene: TRBJ1-2
abundance: -
CDR3aa: CASSFGQSRYGYTF
CDR3nt: TGTGCCAGCAGTTTCGGACAGTCTCGCTATGGCTACACCTTC

v_gene: TRBV5-1
d_gene: -
j_gene: TRBJ1-1
abundance: -
CDR3aa: CASSLTTGRRGEAFF
CDR3nt: TGCGCCAGCAGCTTAACTACGGGCCGCCGGGGTGAAGCTTTCTTT

v_gene: TRBV15
d_gene: TRBD2
j_gene: TRBJ2-3
abundance: -
CDR3aa: CATSRPHGTSGSTDTQYF
CDR3nt: TGTGCCACCAGCAGACCCCACGGGACTAGCGGGAGCACAGATACGCAGTATTTT

v_gene: TRBV6-1
d_gene: -
j_gene: TRBJ1-2
abundance: -
CDR3aa: CASSEGGGPAVGYTF
CDR3nt: TGTGCCAGCAGTGAAGGTGGCGGCCCCGCGGTGGGCTACACCTTC

v_gene: TRBV30
d_gene: TRBD1
j_gene: TRBJ1-6
abundance: -
CDR3aa: CAWTGGDSPLHF
CDR3nt: TGTGCCTGGACAGGGGGCGACTCACCCCTCCACTTT

v_gene: TRBV28
d_gene: -
j_gene: TRBJ1-3
abundance: -
CDR3aa: CASSFGRGGGNTIYF
CDR3nt: TGTGCCAGCAGTTTTGGGAGGGGAGGTGGAAACACCATATATTTT

v_gene: TRBV6-5
d_gene: -
j_gene: TRBJ1-2
abundance: -
CDR3aa: CASSYLGVPYGYTF
CDR3nt: TGTGCCAGCAGTTACTTGGGAGTCCCCTATGGCTACACCTTC

v_gene: TRBV2
d_gene: -
j_gene: TRBJ1-5
abundance: -
CDR3aa: CASSLAGGGQPQHF
CDR3nt: TGTGCCAGCAGTCTGGCGGGGGGAGGTCAGCCCCAGCATTTT